These 14 T cell receptor beta chains originate from one sample sequenced in a study of blood T cells in healthy people across ages. Using a J-beta primer mix together with a sample-barcoded 5' primer, a second PCR was run for roughly 6 to 12 cycles. TCRdb re-called the 5' RACE reads with MiXCR, one entry per CDR3 protein. Among 1.5 million to 2 million distinct CDR3 sequences listed, 28% were seen once. The sample taken for sequencing was blood. These receptors were obtained from a woman in her 30s in good health.

This clonotype was picked up many times. CDR3 loop: CASSLAAGRGYEQYF. The CDR3 bases are TGTGCCAGCAGCTTAGCCGCTGGCCGCGGGTACGAGCAGTACTTC. The V call is TRBV11-2, the J call TRBJ2-7; a weak D match, TRBD2 (5 bases). CDR1 is SGHAT and CDR2 is FQNNGV in the germline V gene. The CDR3 spans 15 residues. The V end was cut by 1 base, the J end by 4 bases, with 14 bases between.

This clonotype was seen a few times. The chain has TRBV5-1 and TRBJ2-6, with TRBD1 matching 7 bases. Per the germline V gene, CDR1 is SGHRS and CDR2 is YFSETQ. J lost 11 bases, V lost 4 bases, and 9 bases had no gene match. This CDR3 has 14 residues. As DNA, the CDR3 is TGCGCCAGCAGCCCCGGGACAGAGACAGACGTCCTGACTTTC. It translates to CASSPGTETDVLTF.

This clonotype has only one observation. A much larger clone is a single base away; this may be a read error. For the CDR3, the DNA is TGTGCCAGCAGCTTTCCCTGCTACGAGCAGTACTTC. It specifies CASSFPCYEQYF. The chain joins TRBV7-2 to TRBJ2-7; D is ambiguous. Germline lookup yields CDR1 SGHTA and CDR2 FQGNSA. V lost 3 bases and J lost 3, with 6 bases in between. The CDR3 sequence is 12 residues long. Drawing the rest from reference TRBV7-2 and TRBJ2-7, the complete variable domain is GAGVSQSPSNKVTEKGKDVELRCDPISGHTALYWYRQSLGQGLEFLIYFQGNSAPDKSGLPSDRFSAERTGGSVSTLTIQRTQQEDSAVYLCASSFPCYEQYFGPGTRLTVT.

The chain recombines TRBV12-3 or TRBV12-4 with TRBJ2-2; D is possibly TRBD2 (7 bases). CDR3 length: 15 residues. Trimming took 6 bases from V and 9 from J, leaving 20 bases between them. This chain's CDR3 is CASSLQGAGARELFF. In DNA form, the CDR3 reads TGTGCCAGCAGCCTCCAAGGGGCGGGGGCCCGGGAGCTGTTTTTT.

In its sample, this clonotype was seen many times. This sequence joins TRBV20-1 and TRBJ2-1, with 9 bases matching TRBD2. The CDR3 has 15 amino acids. V lost 6 bases, J lost 3 bases, and 9 bases stayed unmatched. Germline-derived CDR1 and CDR2 are DFQATT and SNEGSKA (reference sequence). The CDR3 here is CSAPSLAGDYNEQFF. In DNA, the CDR3 is TGCAGTGCCCCATCCTTAGCGGGGGACTACAATGAGCAGTTCTTC.

This clonotype was detected a few times. With a much larger clone just one base away, this may be a read error. The genes are TRBV11-2 and TRBJ2-4; D may be TRBD1 (5 bases). Trimming stripped 5 bases from V and 7 bases from J, with 21 bases between. The CDR3 is 16 residues long. From germline, CDR1 is SGHAT and CDR2 FQNNGV. CDR3 in amino acids: CASSRQSGKFGNIQYF. In nucleotides, the CDR3 is TGTGCCAGCAGCAGACAGTCAGGGAAATTTGGGAACATTCAGTACTTC.

This clonotype was found a few times. This chain uses TRBV2 with TRBJ2-3, with D perhaps TRBD1 (6 bases). This CDR3 is built from 16 residues. Trimming removed 3 bases from V and 6 bases from J, with 19 bases in between. Germline lookup yields CDR1 SNHLY and CDR2 FYNNEI. The CDR3 nucleotides are TGTGCCAGCAGTGAGGGGATAAACAGGGTATTGGATACGCAGTATTTT. Its protein is CASSEGINRVLDTQYF.

This clonotype appeared a few times. V and J are TRBV5-1 and TRBJ2-5; D might be TRBD1 or TRBD2, each matching 5 bases. The CDR3 spans 15 residues. Germline CDR1 and CDR2: SGHRS and YFSETQ. The ends were cut back, 0 bases at V and 5 bases at J, with 14 bases in the middle. The CDR3 nucleotides read TGCGCCAGCAGCTTGGCCGGGACCGTAGGGGAGACCCAGTACTTC. Its protein product is CASSLAGTVGETQYF.

The rearrangement links TRBV20-1 to TRBJ1-5; 7 positions agree with TRBD1. V shed 4 bases, J shed 6 bases, and the junction held 9 bases outside the gene matches. The CDR3 is 14 amino acids. Germline CDR1 DFQATT, CDR2 SNEGSKA (reference sequence). The CDR3 loop reads CSAIDRDIGQPQHF. CDR3 bases: TGCAGTGCTATCGACAGGGATATCGGTCAGCCCCAGCATTTT.

This clonotype was seen only a few times. The chain uses TRBV29-1 and TRBJ2-4; no clear D gene. Germline values: CDR1 SQVTM, CDR2 ANQGSEA. The CDR3 sequence is 10 residues long. V was cut by 7 bases and J by 11 bases, with 12 bases left in between. DNA for the CDR3: TGCAGCGCGCTCCACCAGGTTCAGTACTTC. It specifies CSALHQVQYF.

This clonotype was recorded at least ten times. This sequence joins TRBV4-1 and TRBJ1-5; D gene ambiguous. The CDR3 length is 16 residues. V was clipped by 0 bases and J by 0 bases, with 9 bases between them. Looked up from germline, CDR1 is MGHRA and CDR2 is YSYEKL. In DNA form, the CDR3 reads TGCGCCAGCAGCCAAGATGTGTCGTATAGCAATCAGCCCCAGCATTTT. Its translation is CASSQDVSYSNQPQHF.

The sample holds many counts of this clonotype. This chain joins TRBV10-2 and TRBJ2-5; D is perhaps TRBD2 (5 bases). The V end was cut by 6 bases, the J end by 10 bases, with 15 bases between. Looked up from germline, CDR1 is WSHSY and CDR2 is SAAADI. The CDR3 covers 12 residues. The CDR3 loop is CASSVDSGGQYF. CDR3 nucleotides: TGCGCCAGCAGCGTAGATAGTGGAGGCCAGTACTTC.

The V call is TRBV7-7, the J call TRBJ2-2; 8 bases fit TRBD2. CDR1 is SSHAT, CDR2 FNYEAQ, per germline (reference sequence). Germline trimming cut 1 base from V and 6 bases from J; bases unmatched to any gene: 4. The CDR3 has 15 residues. CDR3 residues: CASSLGGLVAGELFF. The CDR3 DNA sequence: TGTGCCAGCAGCTTAGGGGGACTAGTCGCCGGGGAGCTGTTTTTT.

This clonotype was counted only a few times. CDR3 nucleotides: TGTGCCACCAGTGAAGACAGCTTCTCCCCCCAGCATTTT. Translation gives CATSEDSFSPQHF. The genes are TRBV24-1 and TRBJ1-5; a weak D match, TRBD1 (5 bases). The germline V and J ends were trimmed by 4 bases and 10 bases, with 13 bases remaining between them. The CDR3 loop spans 13 amino acids. The germline CDR1 and CDR2 sequences are KGHDR and SFDVKD.